Sequencing of this T cell receptor (beta chain) was carried out in a study of beta chain features in type 1 diabetes. Investigators reverse transcribed all isolated RNA, so they sequenced expressed TCRB transcripts. This table comes from immunoSEQ multiplex PCR, and its TCRdb copy is limited to in-frame clones, with some not included. There are more than 350,000 clones in the sample; 9.5% to 12% occur only once, and approximately 0.045% lies in the top ten. V was clipped by 8 bases and J by 8 bases; unmatched bases: 10. Germline V gene data show CDR1 as LGHNA and CDR2 as YNFKEQ. This CDR3 region has 15 residues.

The sample comprised naive CD4+ T cells from blood. The sequence came from a woman aged 18 to 35 in good health. The chain carries TRBV4-2 and TRBJ1-6, with 9 positions matching TRBD1. CDR3 DNA: TGTGCCAGCGTCTCCGGGACAGGGAGAGATTCACCCCTCCACTTT. It codes for CASVSGTGRDSPLHF.